The 11 T cell receptor beta chains reported below all come from one sample, sequenced in a study of molecular identifiers for immune sequencing clone quantification. TCRdb reanalysed the PCR reads using MiXCR and keeps one entry per CDR3 protein. Of over 600,000 distinct CDR3 sequences listed, approximately 20% are singletons. Sequencing was carried out using naive CD8+ T cells from blood, with Jurkat cell RNA spiked in. As to subset: FACS-sorted CD8+CD4-CCR7+CD45RA+ naive T cells. These receptors all stem from a human donor in good health. Some libraries in this study had Jurkat cell RNA spiked in.

This clonotype was recorded only once. The chain recombines TRBV7-6 with TRBJ2-3; no clear D gene. V was shortened by 1 base and J by 6 bases, with 20 bases between the two germline ends. Germline assignment: CDR1 SGHVS and CDR2 FNYEAQ. The CDR3 runs 17 residues. Here the CDR3 reads CASSLDPISDGFDTQYF. CDR3 nucleotide sequence: TGTGCCAGCAGCTTAGACCCCATCAGCGACGGATTTGATACGCAGTATTTT.

This clonotype has just a few counts. This chain links TRBV7-3 with TRBJ2-1; TRBD2 aligns across 7 bases. Unmatched junction bases numbered 3, after V lost 2 bases and J lost 2 bases. The germline V gene has CDR1 SGHTA and CDR2 FQGTGA. CDR3 length: 15 amino acids. CDR3 DNA: TGTGCCAGCAGCTTAGCGGGAGCGACCTACAATGAGCAGTTCTTC. Amino acids: CASSLAGATYNEQFF. The entire variable domain, with the rest obtained from reference TRBV7-3 and TRBJ2-1, is as follows: GAGVSQTPSNKVTEKGKYVELRCDPISGHTALYWYRQSLGQGPEFLIYFQGTGAADDSGLPNDRFFAVRPEGSVSTLKIQRTERGDSAVYLCASSLAGATYNEQFFGPGTRLTVL.

In this sample, this clonotype turned up a few times. This sequence joins TRBV5-4 and TRBJ2-7; 11 nucleotides line up with TRBD1. CDR3 size: 15 residues. V lost 4 bases to trimming and J lost 5 bases; unmatched junction nucleotides: 8. Germline lookup yields CDR1 SGHNT and CDR2 YYREEE (reference sequence). CDR3 loop: CASSQWTGGPHEQYF. CDR3 DNA sequence: TGTGCCAGCAGCCAATGGACAGGGGGCCCCCACGAGCAGTACTTC.

This clonotype was counted at least ten times. This chain connects TRBV6-5 to TRBJ1-1; D remains ambiguous. The CDR3 totals 15 residues. Germline CDR1 reads MNHEY; CDR2 reads SVGAGI. V was trimmed by 6 bases and J by 2 bases, leaving 16 bases between them. CDR3 region: CASSSLGESNTEAFF. In DNA, the CDR3 is TGTGCCAGCAGCTCCCTGGGCGAGAGTAACACTGAAGCTTTCTTT.

In regard to this clonotype: Since a much larger clone is just one base distant, this may be a read error. This rearrangement joins TRBV7-9 to TRBJ2-3, with D uncertain. The CDR3 covers 15 residues. In germline, CDR1 is SEHNR, CDR2 FQNEAQ (reference sequence). V dropped 2 bases and J dropped 1 base, with 10 bases sitting between them. The CDR3 loop is CASSLSDFGTDTQYF. In DNA, the CDR3 is TGTGCCAGCAGCTTAAGTGATTTTGGCACAGATACGCAGTATTTT.

The rearrangement joins TRBV12-3 or TRBV12-4 to TRBJ2-3, with 14 positions matching TRBD2. The CDR3 contains 22 residues. After removal of 5 bases from V and 6 bases from J, the junction contained 25 bases not matched to a gene. As DNA, the CDR3 is TGTGCCAGCAGTGGACCACGAACCCTCCGACTAGCGGGGGGGATCGGGAGGGATACGCAGTATTTT. This sequence encodes CASSGPRTLRLAGGIGRDTQYF.

This clonotype has only one observation. The chain joins TRBV4-1 to TRBJ2-5, with 11 bases that match TRBD2. The CDR3 has 20 residues. Per germline, CDR1 MGHRA and CDR2 YSYEKL. Trimming took 1 base from V and 2 from J; bases not matched to a gene: 15. CDR3 nucleotides: TGCGCCAGCAGCCAAGGCGGCTCGGCTAGCGGGGGGTCAAATCAAGAGACCCAGTACTTC. Translation gives CASSQGGSASGGSNQETQYF.

This clonotype was recorded many times. This rearrangement joins TRBV12-3 or TRBV12-4 to TRBJ2-7; D might be TRBD1 (5 bases). V was clipped by 5 bases and J by 2 bases, with 16 bases between them. This CDR3 region has 15 residues. The CDR3 nucleotides are TGTGCCAGCAGTGTCGAGACAGTGAACCCCTACGAGCAGTACTTC. It yields the protein CASSVETVNPYEQYF.

In this sample, this clonotype turned up a few times. V gene TRBV4-3 combines with J gene TRBJ2-7, with 8 bases fitting TRBD2. This CDR3 comprises 16 residues. V was pared by 1 base and J by 3 bases, with 8 bases of the junction left unmatched. The germline V gene has CDR1 LGHNA and CDR2 YSLEER. As DNA, the CDR3 is TGCGCCAGCAGCCAAGTACTAGAGACTAGCGTCTACGAGCAGTACTTC. Protein sequence: CASSQVLETSVYEQYF.

This clonotype has at least ten counts. The chain joins TRBV5-6 to TRBJ1-5; D remains ambiguous. The V gene lost 1 base and the J gene lost 1 base, with 6 bases spanning the gap. The V gene's germline CDR1 is SGHDT and CDR2 YYEEEE. This CDR3 contains 14 residues. The CDR3 here is CASSLIRSNQPQHF. The CDR3 nucleotides are TGTGCCAGCAGCTTGATAAGAAGCAATCAGCCCCAGCATTTT. The full variable domain, completed using reference TRBV5-6 and TRBJ1-5, is DAGVTQSPTHLIKTRGQQVTLRCSPKSGHDTVSWYQQALGQGPQFIFQYYEEEERQRGNFPDRFSGHQFPNYSSELNVNALLLGDSALYLCASSLIRSNQPQHFGDGTRLSIL.

Details on this clonotype: A much more abundant neighbour one base away suggests this may be a read error. The gene calls are TRBV7-6 and TRBJ2-7, with D possibly called TRBD1 or TRBD2 (5 bases each). This CDR3 is built from 15 residues. Germline lookup yields CDR1 SGHVS and CDR2 FNYEAQ. The CDR3, as DNA: TGTGCCAGCAGCTTAGCTATCGGGACGGCCTACGAGAAGTACTTC. Translation gives CASSLAIGTAYEKYF. Using reference TRBV7-6 and TRBJ2-7 for the parts outside the CDR3, the full variable domain is GAGVSQSPRYKVTKRGQDVALRCDPISGHVSLYWYRQALGQGPEFLTYFNYEAQQDKSGLPNDRFSAERPEGSISTLTIQRTEQRDSAMYRCASSLAIGTAYEKYFGPGTRLTVT.